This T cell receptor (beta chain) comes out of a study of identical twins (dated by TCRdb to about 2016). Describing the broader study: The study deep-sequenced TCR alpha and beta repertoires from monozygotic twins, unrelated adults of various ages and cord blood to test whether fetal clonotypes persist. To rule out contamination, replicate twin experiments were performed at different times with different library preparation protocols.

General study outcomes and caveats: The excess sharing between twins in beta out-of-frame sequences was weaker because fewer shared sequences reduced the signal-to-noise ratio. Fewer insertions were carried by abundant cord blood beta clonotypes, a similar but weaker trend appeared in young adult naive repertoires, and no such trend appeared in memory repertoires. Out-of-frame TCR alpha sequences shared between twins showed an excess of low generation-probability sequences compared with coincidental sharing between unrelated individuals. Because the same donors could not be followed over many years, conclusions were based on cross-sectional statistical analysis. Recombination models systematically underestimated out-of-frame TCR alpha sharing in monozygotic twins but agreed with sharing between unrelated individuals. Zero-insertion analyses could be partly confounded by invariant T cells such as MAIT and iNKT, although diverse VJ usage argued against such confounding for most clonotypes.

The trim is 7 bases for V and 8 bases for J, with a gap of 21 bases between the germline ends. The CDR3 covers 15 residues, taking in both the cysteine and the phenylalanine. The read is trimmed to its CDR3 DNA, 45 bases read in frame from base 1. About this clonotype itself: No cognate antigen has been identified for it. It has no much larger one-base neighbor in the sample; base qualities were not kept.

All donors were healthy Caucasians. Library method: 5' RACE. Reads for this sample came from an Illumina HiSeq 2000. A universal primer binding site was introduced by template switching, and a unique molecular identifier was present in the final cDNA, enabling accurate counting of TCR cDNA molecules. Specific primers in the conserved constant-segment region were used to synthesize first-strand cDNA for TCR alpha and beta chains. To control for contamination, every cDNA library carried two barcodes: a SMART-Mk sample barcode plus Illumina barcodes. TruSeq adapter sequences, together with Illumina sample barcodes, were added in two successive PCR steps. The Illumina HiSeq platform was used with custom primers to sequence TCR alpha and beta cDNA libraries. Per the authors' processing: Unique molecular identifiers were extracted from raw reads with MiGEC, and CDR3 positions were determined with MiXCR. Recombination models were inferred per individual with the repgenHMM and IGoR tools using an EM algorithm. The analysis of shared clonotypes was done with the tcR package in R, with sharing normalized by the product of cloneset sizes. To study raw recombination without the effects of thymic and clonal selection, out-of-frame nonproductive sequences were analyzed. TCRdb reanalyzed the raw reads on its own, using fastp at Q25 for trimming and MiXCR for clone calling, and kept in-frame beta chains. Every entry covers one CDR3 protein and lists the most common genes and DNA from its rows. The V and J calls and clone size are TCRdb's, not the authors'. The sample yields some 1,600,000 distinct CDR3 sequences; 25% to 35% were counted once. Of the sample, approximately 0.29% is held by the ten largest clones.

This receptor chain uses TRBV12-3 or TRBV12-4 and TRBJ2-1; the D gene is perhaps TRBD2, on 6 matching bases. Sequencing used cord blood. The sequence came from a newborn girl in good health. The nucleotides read TGTGCCAGCACACCACCGGGACTTCCTCTTTATGAGCAGTTCTTC. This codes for CASTPPGLPLYEQFF.